The clone carrying this TCR beta chain was recorded at least ten times. This entry belongs to a study of T cells after yellow fever vaccination. MiXCR, run by TCRdb on the 5' RACE reads, gives a single entry per CDR3 protein. This sample has roughly 32,000 distinct CDR3 sequences, with around 7% found just once. Germline-derived CDR1 and CDR2 are SGHAT and FQNNGV. V lost 1 base to trimming and J lost 6 bases, with 18 bases between them. The length of the CDR3 is 16 residues. The material sequenced was PBMCs, either bulk or a sorted T-cell subset (CD4+, CD8+, memory, or dextramer-sorted; not recorded which), taken on the day of the first yellow fever vaccination. The rearrangement uses TRBV11-2 and TRBJ2-5; no clear D. The sequence was obtained from a man aged 18-30 years who received the YFV17D yellow fever vaccine. CDR3 residues: CASSLVVGSTSKTQYF. CDR3 DNA: TGTGCCAGCAGCTTAGTCGTAGGATCCACGTCCAAGACCCAGTACTTC.